These 8 T cell receptor beta chains came from one sample sequenced in a study of T cell responses to AZD1222 COVID-19 vaccine. Generated by immunoSEQ multiplex PCR, the TCRdb table keeps only in-frame clones and is missing some. This sample has about 150,000 clones, with approximately 86% found just once. Source: peripheral blood, taken after recovery from COVID-19. The origin of the receptors is an adult who had recovered from COVID-19.

The gene calls are TRBV18 and TRBJ1-2; no clear D gene. This CDR3 contains 16 residues. Trimming cost V 1 base and J 1 base, with 13 bases left between them. Germline V lookup: CDR1 KGHSH, CDR2 LQKENI. CDR3 nucleotides: TGTGCCAGCTCACCACTCAAGGCGGAAATTAACTATGGCTACACCTTC. Translated: CASSPLKAEINYGYTF.

In nucleotides, the CDR3 is TGTGCCAGCTCAGGGTCGGGATATAACTACGAGCAGTACTTC. It specifies CASSGSGYNYEQYF. The chain combines TRBV18 with TRBJ2-7; tentatively, D is TRBD2 (5 bases). V was trimmed by 5 bases and J by 3 bases, leaving 14 bases between them. The germline CDR1 and CDR2 sequences are KGHSH and LQKENI. This CDR3 region has 14 residues.

J is TRBJ2-2 and V is TRBV9; unclear D gene. CDR3 length: 13 amino acids. The germline V gene encodes CDR1 SGDLS and CDR2 YYNGEE. V lost 3 bases, J lost 13 bases, and 16 bases lay in between. In DNA, the CDR3 is TGTGCCAGCAGCGAGAGGACGCCACGACGGCTGTTTTTT. Its protein product is CASSERTPRRLFF. Full variable domain (rest looked up from reference TRBV9 and TRBJ2-2): DSGVTQTPKHLITATGQRVTLRCSPRSGDLSVYWYQQSLDQGLQFLIQYYNGEERAKGNILERFSAQQFPDLHSELNLSSLELGDSALYFCASSERTPRRLFFGEGSRLTVL.

The V call is TRBV6-1, the J call TRBJ2-3; D is possibly TRBD2 (7 bases). Trimming removed 2 bases at V and 5 bases at J, with 17 bases between. The length of the CDR3 is 16 residues. Germline CDR1 reads MNHNS; CDR2 reads SASEGT. The CDR3 region is CASSEWRQGRGDTQYF. DNA for the CDR3: TGTGCCAGCAGTGAATGGCGGCAGGGGAGGGGAGATACGCAGTATTTT.

The chain employs TRBV6-1 and TRBJ1-5; a possible D gene is TRBD1 (6 bases). Germline-derived CDR1 and CDR2 are MNHNS and SASEGT. The CDR3 spans 16 residues. The V gene lost 2 bases and the J gene lost 5 bases, with 16 bases spanning the gap. The CDR3 DNA sequence: TGTGCCAGCAGTGAATTTAGGACAGCCGTAGATCAGCCCCAGCATTTT. The encoded protein is CASSEFRTAVDQPQHF.

V and J are TRBV5-1 and TRBJ1-1; D unclear. V lost 5 bases, J lost 1 base, and 3 bases lay in between. Per the germline V gene, CDR1 is SGHRS and CDR2 is YFSETQ. This CDR3 is built from 11 residues. The CDR3 loop reads CASRKNTEAFF. CDR3 coding DNA: TGCGCCAGCAGAAAGAACACTGAAGCTTTCTTT.

The V and J genes are TRBV7-3 and TRBJ2-5; D might be TRBD2 (6 bases). Germline V lookup: CDR1 SGHTA, CDR2 FQGTGA. V was clipped by 2 bases and J by 5 bases, with 12 bases between them. The CDR3 is made up of 14 amino acids. The CDR3 DNA is TGTGCCAGCAGCTTAGGAGGGGCGCGGGAGACCCAGTACTTC. Residues: CASSLGGARETQYF.

The rearrangement joins TRBV11-3 to TRBJ2-6, with D tentatively TRBD2 (5 bases). Per the germline V gene, CDR1 is SGHNT and CDR2 is YENEEA. V was shortened by 4 bases and J by 4 bases, with 17 bases between the two germline ends. The CDR3 contains 17 residues. CDR3 sequence: CASSSLGGSRGANVLTF. CDR3 sequence (DNA): TGTGCCAGCAGCTCACTAGGCGGGTCTCGAGGGGCCAACGTCCTGACTTTC. The full variable domain, rest sourced from reference TRBV11-3 and TRBJ2-6, is EAGVVQSPRYKIIEKKQPVAFWCNPISGHNTLYWYLQNLGQGPELLIRYENEEAVDDSQLPKDRFSAERLKGVDSTLKIQPAELGDSAVYLCASSSLGGSRGANVLTFGAGSRLTVL.